The source of this TCR beta chain is a study of CD4+ T cells in melanoma. The study, taken as a whole, reports: A reported correlation linked neoantigen-specific CD4+ T cells to CD8+, macrophage and B cell function. Neoantigen-specific CD4+ T cells in melanoma reportedly had diverse differentiation states.

The method was immunoSEQ multiplex PCR; TCRdb's version includes in-frame clones alone and lacks a portion of them. The data hold more than 15,000 clones, with 65% to 85% observed a single time. V shed 2 bases and J 4 bases; nucleotides not matched to a gene: 4. The CDR3 extends over 14 amino acids. The germline V gene has CDR1 SGHNT and CDR2 YYREEE (reference sequence). Regarding this clone: What it recognizes is unknown.

The rearrangement links TRBV5-4 to TRBJ1-2; 8 positions match TRBD1. The origin of this receptor is a human donor with melanoma. Input material: cells from a culture (not recorded whether cultured in vitro). The CDR3 loop reads CASSLWTGPYGYTF. The DNA of the CDR3 is TGTGCCAGCAGCTTATGGACAGGGCCCTATGGCTACACCTTC.